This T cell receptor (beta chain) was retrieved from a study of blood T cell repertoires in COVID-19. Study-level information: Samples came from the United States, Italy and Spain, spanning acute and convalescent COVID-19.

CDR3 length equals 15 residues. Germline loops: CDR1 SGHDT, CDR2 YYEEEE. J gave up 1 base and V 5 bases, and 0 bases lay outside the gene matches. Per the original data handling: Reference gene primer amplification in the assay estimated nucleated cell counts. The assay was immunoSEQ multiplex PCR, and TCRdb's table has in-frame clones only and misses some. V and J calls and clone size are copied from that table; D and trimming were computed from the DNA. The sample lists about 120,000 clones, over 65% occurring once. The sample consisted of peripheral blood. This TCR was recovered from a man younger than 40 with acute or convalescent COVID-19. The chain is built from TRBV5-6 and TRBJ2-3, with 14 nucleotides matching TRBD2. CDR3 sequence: CASRGLAGGTDTQYF. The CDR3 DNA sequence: TGTGCCAGCAGGGGACTAGCGGGAGGCACAGATACGCAGTATTTT. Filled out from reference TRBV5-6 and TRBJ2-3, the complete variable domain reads DAGVTQSPTHLIKTRGQQVTLRCSPKSGHDTVSWYQQALGQGPQFIFQYYEEEERQRGNFPDRFSGHQFPNYSSELNVNALLLGDSALYLCASRGLAGGTDTQYFGPGTRLTVL.